The text below deals with one T cell receptor beta chain. The antigen it recognizes is unknown. Base qualities are not at hand, and no much larger clone is one base apart. Participants in the prospective study were enrolled through a virtual design, were aged 18 to 89 years, and lived in approximately 25 United States geographic areas. To assign participants to cohorts, the prospective study relied on clinical history that participants themselves reported in a screening survey and a study questionnaire. ImmuneRACE Cohort 3 recovered participants were defined by two consecutive negative NP/OP PCR tests, healthcare professional clearance, or symptom resolution. Mobile phlebotomists in the prospective study collected whole blood, serum and a nasopharyngeal or oropharyngeal swab from every participant. Participants in the prospective study had the option to provide additional blood draws and questionnaires over a roughly 2-month period. Before DNA extraction, blood samples from the prospective study were shipped at room temperature or frozen.

The data were taken from a study of blood T cell repertoires in COVID-19 (dated by TCRdb to between 2020 and 2021). For context, the study as a whole: Samples from collaborators originated in the United States, Italy and Spain and spanned both the acute and convalescent phases of COVID-19. The samples were drawn from two sources: the first 160 participants of the ongoing ImmuneRACE study, and 1,200 or so subjects contributed by 6 global collaborators. The prospective study material was composed of cDNA or gDNA derived from T cells, B-cell-depleted T cells, or PBMCs. The repertoires were released in a freely available public database meant as a resource for research on the immune response to SARS-CoV-2. Where HLA class I and class II types were available, the types were taken from metadata supplied by the sample provider, not from assay-based typing. Sample metadata almost always included a de-identified subject ID, COVID-19 status, age in years and sex. Subjects who had been exposed to COVID-19, were actively infected with it, or had recovered from it provided the deeply sampled blood TCRbeta repertoires that made up the dataset. The paper's findings and limits, for the study overall: How much clinical and demographic metadata was included differed by source and by participant, and the metadata was provided uncurated.

Sequences KGHSH (CDR1) and LQKENI (CDR2) are obtained from the germline V gene. Its CDR3 holds 14 amino acids, cysteine through phenylalanine. Solely the CDR3 DNA is kept, with 42 bases framed from the first base. Deletion took 3 bases off V and 4 bases off J, with a span of 12 bases between the germline ends. TCRbeta CDR3 regions were amplified from genomic DNA by means of the immunoSEQ Assay, a bias-controlled multiplex PCR. The study's own analysis went as follows. The number of nucleated cells in each sample was estimated from the amplification of reference gene primers within the assay. Sequence reads were collapsed and filtered to measure the absolute abundance of every unique TCRbeta CDR3 rearrangement. For each sample, productive Simpson clonality was calculated by taking the square root of Simpson's diversity index across productive rearrangements. TCRdb took this table from immuneACCESS and kept in-frame rearrangements with V and J called. Such tables lack part of the clones; where checked against another copy, unresolved V genes explain under half of the gap, and the rest is unexplained. V, J and clone size are taken as reported in that table, and D and trimming were inferred from the DNA itself. Recorded for this sample are 250,000 to 300,000 clones; 80% to 95% of them occurred a single time. Around 1.1% of the sample belongs to the ten largest clones.

Sequencing was carried out using PBMCs or T cells enriched from blood (not recorded which). The V gene is TRBV18 and the J gene is TRBJ1-2, and TRBD1 may be the D gene, going by 6 matching bases. The clonotype comes from a woman aged 25 to 45 who had recovered from COVID-19. The nucleotide sequence is TGTGCCAGCTCACCCGACAGGTTAGGCTATGGCTACACCTTC. It codes for CASSPDRLGYGYTF.